The sample holds a few counts of the clone carrying this T cell receptor (beta chain). These data originate in a study of T cells after yellow fever vaccination. Template switching by 5'RACE produced TCR cDNA, adding a universal primer site and UMIs. Each CDR3 protein gets one entry after TCRdb re-called the 5' RACE reads with MiXCR. This table has 600,000 to 750,000 distinct CDR3 sequences, over 9% appearing once. Sequencing was performed on PBMCs, taken on the day of the yellow fever booster vaccination. This receptor was identified in a man aged 30 to 45 who received the YFV17D yellow fever vaccine.

The CDR3 nucleotides are TGTGCCAGCAGTCAGACTTTCTCTGGAAACACCATATATTTT. Its protein is CASSQTFSGNTIYF. J is TRBJ1-3 and V is TRBV6-1; D not certain. The V gene's germline CDR1 is MNHNS and CDR2 SASEGT. The length of the CDR3 is 14 residues. The V end lost 5 bases, the J end lost 0 bases, and 8 bases lay between the germline ends.